A single sample gave rise to the 14 T cell receptor beta chains below, sequenced in a study of OX40 agonist ivuxolimab in advanced cancers. Using immunoSEQ multiplex PCR, the repertoire was profiled, and TCRdb retains in-frame clones only, with some absent. Of about 28,000 clones listed, around 84% are singletons. The sample was CD4+ or CD8+ T cells sorted from blood, taken in a trial of the OX40 agonist ivuxolimab. The receptors derive from an adult with an advanced solid tumor such as melanoma, head and neck, liver or kidney cancer.

This clone was seen only once. This chain connects TRBV30 to TRBJ2-3; D tentatively reads TRBD1 or TRBD2 (6 bases each). Germline CDR1 and CDR2: GTSNPN and SVGIG (reference sequence). There are 14 residues in the CDR3. Trimming removed 1 base at V and 2 bases at J, with 10 bases between. The CDR3 DNA follows: TGTGCCTGGAGTGAGGGGGGTGCCACAGATACGCAGTATTTT. Translating gives CAWSEGGATDTQYF.

The chain employs TRBV29-1 and TRBJ2-7; tentative D call: TRBD1 (6 bases). V lost 3 bases and J lost 5, with 11 bases in between. The germline V gene has CDR1 SQVTM and CDR2 ANQGSEA. This CDR3 is built from 12 residues. CDR3 loop: CSVESGVNEQYF. CDR3 DNA sequence: TGCAGCGTTGAGTCAGGGGTCAACGAGCAGTACTTC.

The chain links TRBV27 to TRBJ2-1; D is ambiguous. V was pared by 3 bases and J by 0 bases, with 12 bases between. CDR1 MNHEY and CDR2 SMNVEV come from the germline V gene (reference sequence). This CDR3 is built from 16 residues. The CDR3 protein is CASSFIPAGSYNEQFF. In DNA form, the CDR3 reads TGTGCCAGCAGTTTTATACCCGCCGGCTCCTACAATGAGCAGTTCTTC.

The chain recombines TRBV6-4 with TRBJ1-6; TRBD1 matches at 8 bases. Germline V gene lookup returns CDR1 MRHNA and CDR2 SNTAGT. This CDR3 has 14 amino acids. J gave up 8 bases and V 7 bases, and 7 bases lay outside the gene matches. The CDR3 region is CASNTGGYDSPLHF. In DNA form, the CDR3 reads TGTGCCAGCAATACAGGGGGGTATGATTCACCCCTCCACTTT.

The chain joins TRBV4-3 to TRBJ2-1; 9 bases fit TRBD2. Trimming took 1 base from V and 1 from J; bases not matched to a gene: 8. Germline V gene sequence: CDR1 LGHNA, CDR2 YSLEER. The CDR3 extends over 18 amino acids. Here the CDR3 DNA reads TGCGCCAGCAGCCAAGTTCTAGCGGGATTAGGATCCTACAATGAGCAGTTCTTC. It encodes CASSQVLAGLGSYNEQFF.

There are a few counts of this clone. The chain uses TRBV19 and TRBJ1-5; 8 bases map to TRBD1. This CDR3 is 15 amino acids long. Germline-derived CDR1 and CDR2 are LNHDA and SQIVND (reference sequence). With V trimmed by 3 bases and J by 0 bases, 1 base remained unmatched. CDR3 nucleotide sequence: TGTGCCAGTAGTATCCAGGGGGCTAGCAATCAGCCCCAGCATTTT. It is translated as CASSIQGASNQPQHF.

The V call is TRBV9, the J call TRBJ2-7; tentative D call: TRBD2 (7 bases). V gave up 0 bases and J gave up 0 bases, with 10 bases separating them. Looked up from germline, CDR1 is SGDLS and CDR2 is YYNGEE. This CDR3 is 15 amino acids long. The CDR3 protein is CASSVGGGFSYEQYF. CDR3 bases: TGTGCCAGCAGCGTAGGGGGGGGCTTCTCCTACGAGCAGTACTTC.

This rearrangement joins TRBV19 to TRBJ1-3, with D possibly matching TRBD1 (6 bases). Germline CDR1 and CDR2: LNHDA and SQIVND (reference sequence). This CDR3 has 16 amino acids. V was shortened by 5 bases and J by 0 bases, with 14 bases between the two germline ends. Here the CDR3 DNA reads TGTGCCAGTAGTCTCGGACAGTACGGCTCTGGAAACACCATATATTTT. Its translation is CASSLGQYGSGNTIYF.

J is TRBJ2-7 and V is TRBV11-2; no firm D call. V dropped 4 bases and J dropped 2 bases, with 15 bases sitting between them. The CDR3 runs to 15 residues. Germline V gives CDR1 SGHAT, CDR2 FQNNGV. The CDR3 DNA sequence: TGTGCCAGCAGCTCAAACCTTAGACTTGCCTACGAGCAGTACTTC. As protein: CASSSNLRLAYEQYF.

This chain connects TRBV7-2 to TRBJ2-5; D remains unclear. With 0 bases removed from V and 1 base from J, the gap between germline ends came to 9 bases. The CDR3 is made up of 15 amino acids. Germline V gene lookup returns CDR1 SGHTA and CDR2 FQGNSA. The CDR3 spells CASSLAGQFQETQYF. CDR3 nucleotide sequence: TGTGCCAGCAGCTTAGCGGGTCAGTTCCAAGAGACCCAGTACTTC.

The CDR3 sequence is CASSVDGDNTYEQYF. DNA of the CDR3: TGTGCCAGCAGCGTAGATGGCGACAATACCTACGAGCAGTACTTC. The chain uses TRBV9 and TRBJ2-7; D unclear. V lost 0 bases to trimming and J lost 2 bases, with 12 bases between them. This CDR3 spans 15 amino acids. Germline CDR1 is SGDLS and CDR2 is YYNGEE.

The CDR3 DNA sequence: TGTGCCAGCAGCTTAGTAGGCAGTTATGGCTACACCTTC. Protein: CASSLVGSYGYTF. This rearrangement joins TRBV7-9 to TRBJ1-2; no reliable D call. The ends were cut back, 1 base at V and 5 bases at J, with 8 bases in the middle. CDR3 size: 13 residues. From germline, CDR1 is SEHNR and CDR2 FQNEAQ (reference sequence). Full variable domain (outside the CDR3, taken from reference TRBV7-9 and TRBJ1-2): DTGVSQNPRHKITKRGQNVTFRCDPISEHNRLYWYRQTLGQGPEFLTYFQNEAQLEKSRLLSDRFSAERPKGSFSTLEIQRTEQGDSAMYLCASSLVGSYGYTFGSGTRLTVV.

The chain carries TRBV19 and TRBJ1-1; D gene uncertain. The CDR3 is 14 residues long. CDR1 and CDR2 from the germline V gene are LNHDA and SQIVND (reference sequence). V dropped 9 bases and J dropped 2 bases, with 16 bases sitting between them. For the CDR3, the DNA is TGTGCCAGATCGGGATCGGAGCCTAACACTGAAGCTTTCTTT. Protein sequence: CARSGSEPNTEAFF.

The table lists this clone with a few counts. This chain joins TRBV5-1 and TRBJ1-5; tentative D call: TRBD1 (6 bases). The CDR3 spans 13 residues. With 3 bases removed from V and 6 bases from J, the gap between germline ends came to 10 bases. Looked up from germline, CDR1 is SGHRS and CDR2 is YFSETQ. CDR3 residues: CASSWGGAQPQHF. The CDR3, as DNA: TGCGCCAGCAGCTGGGGGGGGGCTCAGCCCCAGCATTTT.